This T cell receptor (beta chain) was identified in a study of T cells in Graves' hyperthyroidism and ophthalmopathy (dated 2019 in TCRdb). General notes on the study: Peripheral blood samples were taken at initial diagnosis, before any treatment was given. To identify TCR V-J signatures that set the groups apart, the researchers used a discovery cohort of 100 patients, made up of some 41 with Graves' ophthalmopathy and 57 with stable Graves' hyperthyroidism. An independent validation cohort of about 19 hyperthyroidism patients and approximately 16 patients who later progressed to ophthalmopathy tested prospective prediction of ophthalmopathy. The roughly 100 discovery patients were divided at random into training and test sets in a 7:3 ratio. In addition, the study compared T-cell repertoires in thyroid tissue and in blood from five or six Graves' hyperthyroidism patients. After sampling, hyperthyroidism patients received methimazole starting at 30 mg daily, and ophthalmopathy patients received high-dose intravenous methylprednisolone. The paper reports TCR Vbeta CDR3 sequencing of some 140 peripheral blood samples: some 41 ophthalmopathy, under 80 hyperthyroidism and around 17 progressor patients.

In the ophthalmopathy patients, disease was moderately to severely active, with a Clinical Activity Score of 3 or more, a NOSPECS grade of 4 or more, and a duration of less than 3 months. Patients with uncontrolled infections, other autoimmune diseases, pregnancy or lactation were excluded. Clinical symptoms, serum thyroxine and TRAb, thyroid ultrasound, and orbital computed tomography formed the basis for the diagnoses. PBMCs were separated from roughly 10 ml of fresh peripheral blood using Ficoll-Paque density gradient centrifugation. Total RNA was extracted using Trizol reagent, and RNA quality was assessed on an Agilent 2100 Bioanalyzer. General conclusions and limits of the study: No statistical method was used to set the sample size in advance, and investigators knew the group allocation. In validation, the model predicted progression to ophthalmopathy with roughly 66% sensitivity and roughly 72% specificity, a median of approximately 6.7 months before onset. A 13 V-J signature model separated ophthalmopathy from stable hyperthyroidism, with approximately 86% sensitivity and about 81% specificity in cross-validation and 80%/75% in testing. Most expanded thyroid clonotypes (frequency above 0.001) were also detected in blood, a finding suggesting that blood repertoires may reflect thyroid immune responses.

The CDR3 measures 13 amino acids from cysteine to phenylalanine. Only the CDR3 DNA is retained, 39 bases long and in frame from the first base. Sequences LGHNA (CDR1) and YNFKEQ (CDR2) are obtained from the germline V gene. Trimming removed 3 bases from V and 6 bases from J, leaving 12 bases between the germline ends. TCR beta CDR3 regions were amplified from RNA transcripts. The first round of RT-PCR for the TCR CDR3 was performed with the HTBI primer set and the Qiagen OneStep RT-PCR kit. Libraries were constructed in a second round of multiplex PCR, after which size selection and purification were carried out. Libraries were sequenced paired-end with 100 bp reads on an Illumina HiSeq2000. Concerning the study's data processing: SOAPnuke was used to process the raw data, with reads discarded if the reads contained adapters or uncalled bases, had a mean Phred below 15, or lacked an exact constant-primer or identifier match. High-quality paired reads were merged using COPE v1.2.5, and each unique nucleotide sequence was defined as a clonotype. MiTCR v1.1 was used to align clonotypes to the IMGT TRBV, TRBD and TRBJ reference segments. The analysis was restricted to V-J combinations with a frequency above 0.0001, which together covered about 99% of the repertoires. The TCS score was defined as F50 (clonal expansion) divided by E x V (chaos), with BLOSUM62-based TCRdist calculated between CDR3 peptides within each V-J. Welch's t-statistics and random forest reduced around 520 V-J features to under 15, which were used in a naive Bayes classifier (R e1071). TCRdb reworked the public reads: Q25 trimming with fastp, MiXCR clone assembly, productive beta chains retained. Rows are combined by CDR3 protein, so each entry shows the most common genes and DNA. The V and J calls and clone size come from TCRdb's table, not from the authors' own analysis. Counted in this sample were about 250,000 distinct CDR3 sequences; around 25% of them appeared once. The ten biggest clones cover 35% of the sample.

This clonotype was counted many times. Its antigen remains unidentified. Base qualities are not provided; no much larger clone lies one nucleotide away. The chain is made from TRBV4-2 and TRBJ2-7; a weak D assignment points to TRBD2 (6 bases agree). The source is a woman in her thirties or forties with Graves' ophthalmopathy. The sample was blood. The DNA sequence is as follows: TGTGCCAGCAGCCAGACTAGATTGGGCGAGCAGTACTTC. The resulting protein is CASSQTRLGEQYF.